These T cell receptor beta chains were read from a single sample in a study of blood T cells in healthy people across ages. TCRdb itself ran the 5' RACE reads through MiXCR, one entry per CDR3 protein. The sample lists 1.4 million or so distinct CDR3 sequences, approximately 39% occurring once. The sample comprised blood. These receptors were taken from a woman under 30 in good health. Both conserved end residues are part of each CDR3. The D gene is left open where the match is weak. A row's size may be missing; if present it is once, few, many or a size class.

D: -
J: TRBJ1-2
size: -
V: TRBV28
DNA: TGTGCCAGCAGCTCCCGAGAGAACTACACCTTC
CDR3: CASSSRENYTF

D: -
J: TRBJ2-2
size: -
V: TRBV27
DNA: TGTGCCAGCAGTTTATCCGGGGCGGCCGGGGAGCTGTTTTTT
CDR3: CASSLSGAAGELFF

D: TRBD2
J: TRBJ2-1
size: -
V: TRBV29-1
DNA: TGCAGCGTGAATATAGCGGGGGGGCCTTACAATGAGCAGTTCTTC
CDR3: CSVNIAGGPYNEQFF

D: TRBD1
J: TRBJ1-2
size: -
V: TRBV7-2
DNA: TGTGCCAGCAGCAGGGACAGAGACAGAGGCTACACCTTC
CDR3: CASSRDRDRGYTF

D: -
J: TRBJ2-7
size: few
V: TRBV6-1
DNA: TGTGCCAGCAGTGATAGATTGTCCTACGAGCAGTACTTC
CDR3: CASSDRLSYEQYF

D: -
J: TRBJ2-7
size: -
V: TRBV6-6
DNA: TGTGCCAGCAGTTACCCAGGGTACCCATACGAGCAGTACTTC
CDR3: CASSYPGYPYEQYF

D: -
J: TRBJ2-2
size: -
V: TRBV20-1
DNA: TGCAGTGCTCGAAGTTCGGGGAACACCGGGGAGCTGTTTTTT
CDR3: CSARSSGNTGELFF

D: -
J: TRBJ2-5
size: few
V: TRBV12-3/TRBV12-4
DNA: TGTGCCAGTCGCAGGGGTGGAGAGACCCAGTACTTC
CDR3: CASRRGGETQYF

D: TRBD1
J: TRBJ2-7
size: -
V: TRBV5-8
DNA: TGTGCCAGGGGGACAGGGGTCGAAGGTGAGCAGTACTTC
CDR3: CARGTGVEGEQYF

D: -
J: TRBJ2-1
size: many
V: TRBV29-1
DNA: TGCAGCGTTGGAGGAACTTACTACAATGAGCAGTTCTTC
CDR3: CSVGGTYYNEQFF

D: -
J: TRBJ2-1
size: -
V: TRBV20-1
DNA: TGCAGTGCTAGGGGGCGCGATGAGCAGTTCTTC
CDR3: CSARGRDEQFF

D: TRBD1
J: TRBJ1-6
size: few
V: TRBV3-1
DNA: TGTGCCAGCAGCCAGGGACAGGGCCATAATTCACCCCTCCACTTT
CDR3: CASSQGQGHNSPLHF

D: TRBD1
J: TRBJ1-2
size: few
V: TRBV11-2
DNA: TGTGCCAGCAGCACCTCCGGGACAGGCTATGGCTACACCTTC
CDR3: CASSTSGTGYGYTF

D: -
J: TRBJ2-1
size: -
V: TRBV28
DNA: TGTGCCAGCAGGGACACCGTGGAGACCCAGTTCTTC
CDR3: CASRDTVETQFF

D: -
J: TRBJ1-5
size: few
V: TRBV7-2
DNA: TGTGCCAGCAGCAAAAGTCCGGGACTCAATCAGCCCCAGCATTTT
CDR3: CASSKSPGLNQPQHF

D: -
J: TRBJ1-1
size: -
V: TRBV20-1
DNA: TGCAGTGCTGACGGGACACCGAACACTGAAGCTTTCTTT
CDR3: CSADGTPNTEAFF

D: TRBD1
J: TRBJ2-1
size: -
V: TRBV4-3
DNA: TGCGCCAGCAGCCAAGAGGTGTACAGGGGCGAGCAGTTCTTC
CDR3: CASSQEVYRGEQFF

D: TRBD1
J: TRBJ1-1
size: few
V: TRBV5-1
DNA: TGCGCCAGTAAGGGACAGCAGAACACTGAAGCTTTCTTT
CDR3: CASKGQQNTEAFF

D: TRBD1
J: TRBJ1-3
size: -
V: TRBV7-9
DNA: TGTGCCAGCAGCACTAACACGGGACAGAACTCTGGAAACACCATATATTTT
CDR3: CASSTNTGQNSGNTIYF

D: TRBD1
J: TRBJ1-2
size: few
V: TRBV30
DNA: TGTGCCTGGAGTGTTTTAGACAGGGGCTATGGCTACACCTTC
CDR3: CAWSVLDRGYGYTF

D: -
J: TRBJ1-2
size: few
V: TRBV7-9
DNA: TGTGCCAGCAACACCCTAAAGGGACGGTCCTATGGCTACACCTTC
CDR3: CASNTLKGRSYGYTF

D: -
J: TRBJ1-1
size: -
V: TRBV16
DNA: TGTGCCAGCAGCCAATTGCAGGGGCGAATGAACACTGAAGCTTTCTTT
CDR3: CASSQLQGRMNTEAFF

D: -
J: TRBJ2-1
size: few
V: TRBV20-1
DNA: TGCAGTGCTAGAAAGGGCAATGAGCAGTTCTTC
CDR3: CSARKGNEQFF

D: -
J: TRBJ2-3
size: few
V: TRBV14
DNA: TGTGCCAGCAGCCAAGATCGGAACCCATCGACAATAGGAGATACGCAGTATTTT
CDR3: CASSQDRNPSTIGDTQYF

D: -
J: TRBJ2-3
size: -
V: TRBV12-3/TRBV12-4
DNA: TGTGCCAGCAGTTTATGGGGGGGGCGGAACACAGATACGCAGTATTTT
CDR3: CASSLWGGRNTDTQYF

D: -
J: TRBJ1-4
size: -
V: TRBV28
DNA: TGTGCCAGCAGGCCCACAGGACGCACAACTAATGAAAAACTGTTTTTT
CDR3: CASRPTGRTTNEKLFF

D: -
J: TRBJ1-4
size: -
V: TRBV12-3/TRBV12-4
DNA: TGTGCCAGCGGCCCGGGGGGTGGAGGCGAAAAACTGTTTTTT
CDR3: CASGPGGGGEKLFF

D: -
J: TRBJ1-2
size: -
V: TRBV6-5
DNA: TGTGCCAGCAGACCCTCGACAGCGAACTATGGCTACACCTTC
CDR3: CASRPSTANYGYTF

D: -
J: TRBJ2-1
size: -
V: TRBV11-2
DNA: TGTGCCAGCAGCTTTACCCGGCATGAGCAGTTCTTC
CDR3: CASSFTRHEQFF

D: -
J: TRBJ2-7
size: few
V: TRBV9
DNA: TGTGCCAGCAGCTCCCACTCGGACGAGCAGTACTTC
CDR3: CASSSHSDEQYF

D: TRBD1
J: TRBJ1-6
size: few
V: TRBV7-3
DNA: TGTGCCAGCAGCGTGTCCGGGACAGGGATATCACCCCTCCACTTT
CDR3: CASSVSGTGISPLHF

D: -
J: TRBJ1-1
size: few
V: TRBV29-1
DNA: TGCAGCGTTGAACCCAGGGCGAACACTGAAGCTTTCTTT
CDR3: CSVEPRANTEAFF

D: -
J: TRBJ2-1
size: -
V: TRBV20-1
DNA: TGCAGTGCTAGGGTCCGTACATACAATGAGCAGTTCTTC
CDR3: CSARVRTYNEQFF

D: TRBD2
J: TRBJ2-1
size: -
V: TRBV6-2/TRBV6-3
DNA: TGTGCCAGCAGAGGACTAGCCTATGAGCAGTTCTTC
CDR3: CASRGLAYEQFF

D: TRBD1
J: TRBJ1-1
size: once
V: TRBV3-1
DNA: TGTGCCAGCAGCATTCAGACAGGGAAAAACACTGAAGCTTTCTTT
CDR3: CASSIQTGKNTEAFF

D: TRBD1
J: TRBJ2-7
size: -
V: TRBV27
DNA: TGTGCCAGTGGACAGGCTGGCTCCTACGAGCAGTACTTC
CDR3: CASGQAGSYEQYF

D: TRBD2
J: TRBJ2-5
size: few
V: TRBV20-1
DNA: TGCAGAGGGACTAGCGCCCCTCAGTACTTC
CDR3: CRGTSAPQYF

D: TRBD2
J: TRBJ2-5
size: -
V: TRBV4-3
DNA: TGCGCCAGCAGCCAAGATGTTAGCGGGAGGCCCCCCTACAATGAGCAGTACTTC
CDR3: CASSQDVSGRPPYNEQYF

D: -
J: TRBJ2-5
size: few
V: TRBV20-1
DNA: TGCAGTGCTAGAGGGCTCCGTTCCCAAGAGACCCAGTACTTC
CDR3: CSARGLRSQETQYF

D: TRBD1
J: TRBJ1-5
size: -
V: TRBV6-6
DNA: TGTGCCAGCACCGAGGTGGCAGGGGGTGATCAGCCCCAGCATTTT
CDR3: CASTEVAGGDQPQHF

D: -
J: TRBJ2-1
size: -
V: TRBV7-2
DNA: TGTGCCAGCAGCAACCGGGACTCCTCCTACAATGAGCAGTTCTTC
CDR3: CASSNRDSSYNEQFF